This is a list of T cell receptor beta chains from one sample in a study of T cell repertoires in cytomegalovirus infection. TCRdb independently ran MiXCR on the reads; one entry per CDR3 protein. Of roughly 78,000 distinct CDR3 sequences detected, around 40% appear once; the ten largest clones hold roughly 93%. These TCRs are of unknown antigen specificity. Sequencing used CD8+ T cells from cultured PBMCs, obtained from culture after CMV antigen stimulation. These receptors were taken from a human donor in good health (CMV status not recorded). Some clones in this sample may be carry-over from other donors' samples. The CDR3 runs from the conserved cysteine through the conserved F or W. A D gene is named only where the DNA matches it firmly. Clone sizes are given selectively: once, few, many, or a class where the clone is expanded.

few	TRBV5-6	-	TRBJ2-3	CASSLGGLMGTDTQYF	TGTGCCAGCAGCTTGGGAGGGTTGATGGGTACAGATACGCAGTATTTT
-	TRBV7-9	TRBD1	TRBJ2-7	CASSPPPDRGYEQYF	TGTGCCAGCAGCCCCCCCCCGGACAGGGGCTACGAGCAGTACTTC
few	TRBV7-9	-	TRBJ2-3	CASSPRQLVTDTQYF	TGTGCCAGCAGCCCCCGGCAACTAGTCACAGATACGCAGTATTTT
-	TRBV6-5	-	TRBJ1-2	CASSADSDFHLGYTF	TGTGCCAGCAGCGCGGATTCTGACTTCCATTTAGGCTACACCTTC
-	TRBV5-8	TRBD1	TRBJ1-5	CASSYLIDRGNQPQHF	TGTGCCAGCAGCTACCTGATTGACAGGGGCAATCAGCCCCAGCATTTT
-	TRBV5-6	-	TRBJ2-5	CASSSGGYQETQYF	TGTGCCAGCAGCTCCGGCGGGTACCAAGAGACCCAGTACTTC
few	TRBV9	TRBD1	TRBJ2-1	CASSRTGFNEQFF	TGTGCCAGCAGCAGGACAGGGTTCAATGAGCAGTTCTTC
few	TRBV7-6	-	TRBJ1-1	CASSFTSGTRNTEAFF	TGTGCCAGCAGCTTCACTTCCGGGACAAGGAACACTGAAGCTTTCTTT
-	TRBV7-6	-	TRBJ2-1	CASNPSNNEQFF	TGTGCCAGCAACCCCTCCAACAATGAGCAGTTCTTC
many	TRBV7-6	-	TRBJ1-5	CASSLGAAGNQPQHF	TGTGCCAGCAGCTTAGGTGCGGCAGGGAATCAGCCCCAGCATTTT
few	TRBV6-1	TRBD1	TRBJ1-6	CASSKTGGYNSPLHF	TGTGCCAGCAGTAAAACAGGGGGCTACAATTCACCCCTCCACTTT
-	TRBV5-4	TRBD2	TRBJ2-5	CASSDPTSGGSQETQYF	TGTGCCAGCAGCGACCCTACTAGCGGGGGGTCTCAAGAGACCCAGTACTTC
-	TRBV7-2	-	TRBJ2-4	CASSQTHAGSGNIQYF	TGTGCCAGCAGCCAAACGCATGCAGGGTCGGGAAACATTCAGTACTTC
few	TRBV10-3	TRBD1	TRBJ2-7	CAISEWGSTGDYEQYF	TGTGCCATCAGTGAGTGGGGATCGACAGGGGATTACGAGCAGTACTTC
-	TRBV6-2/TRBV6-3	-	TRBJ1-5	CASSLHREAQPQHF	TGTGCCAGCAGTTTGCACAGGGAAGCCCAGCCCCAGCATTTT
-	TRBV7-9	-	TRBJ2-1	CASSSWTKGNNEQFF	TGTGCCAGCAGCTCCTGGACCAAGGGCAACAATGAGCAGTTCTTC
-	TRBV6-2/TRBV6-3	-	TRBJ2-1	CASSYSRVGGFDEQFF	TGTGCCAGCAGTTACTCCCGCGTAGGGGGTTTCGATGAGCAGTTCTTC
-	TRBV7-9	TRBD1	TRBJ2-1	CASSFHSGTGYNEQFF	TGTGCCAGCAGCTTTCATTCTGGGACAGGGTACAATGAGCAGTTCTTC
many	TRBV6-1	-	TRBJ2-6	CASSEDSSGANVLTF	TGTGCCAGCAGTGAGGACAGTTCTGGGGCCAACGTCCTGACTTTC
-	TRBV27	-	TRBJ1-1	CASSLAAYTEAFF	TGTGCCAGCAGTTTAGCGGCCTACACTGAAGCTTTCTTT
-	TRBV7-9	-	TRBJ2-1	CASSLRNRDEQFF	TGTGCCAGCAGCTTACGAAACAGGGATGAGCAGTTCTTC
few	TRBV7-2	-	TRBJ1-4	CASSGRAGMGTNEKLFF	TGTGCCAGCAGCGGTAGGGCCGGGATGGGAACTAATGAAAAACTGTTTTTT
few	TRBV7-9	-	TRBJ2-3	CASSSWTFQADTQYF	TGTGCCAGCAGTTCCTGGACTTTCCAGGCAGATACGCAGTATTTT
few	TRBV12-3/TRBV12-4	-	TRBJ1-4	CASRVGLDTVTNEKLFF	TGTGCCAGCCGTGTGGGTTTGGACACCGTAACTAATGAAAAACTGTTTTTT
few	TRBV12-3/TRBV12-4	-	TRBJ2-1	CASSFSLVPYNEQFF	TGTGCCAGCAGTTTCTCCCTAGTCCCCTACAATGAGCAGTTCTTC
-	TRBV6-5	-	TRBJ2-5	CASRPTPGQETQYF	TGTGCCAGCAGACCGACCCCGGGGCAGGAGACCCAGTACTTC
few	TRBV7-8	TRBD2	TRBJ2-3	CASSLSGGMGTDTQYF	TGTGCCAGCAGCTTATCGGGGGGTATGGGCACAGATACGCAGTATTTT
few	TRBV6-6	TRBD1	TRBJ2-7	CASSYSIRSGTGGIEQYF	TGTGCCAGCAGTTACTCCATTCGCTCCGGGACAGGGGGCATAGAGCAGTACTTC